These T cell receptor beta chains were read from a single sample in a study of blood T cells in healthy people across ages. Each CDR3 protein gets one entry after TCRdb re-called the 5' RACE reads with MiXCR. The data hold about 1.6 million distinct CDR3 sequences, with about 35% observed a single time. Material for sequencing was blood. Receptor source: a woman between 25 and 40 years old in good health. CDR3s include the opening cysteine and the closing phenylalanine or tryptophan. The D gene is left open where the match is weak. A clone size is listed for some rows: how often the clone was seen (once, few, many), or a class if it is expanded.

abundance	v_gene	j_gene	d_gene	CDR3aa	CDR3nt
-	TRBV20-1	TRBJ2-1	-	CRAEGDFIPNEQFF	TGCAGGGCCGAAGGGGATTTTATTCCCAATGAGCAGTTCTTC
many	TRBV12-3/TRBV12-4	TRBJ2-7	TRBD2	CAIGGGYEQYF	TGTGCCATCGGGGGGGGCTACGAGCAGTACTTC
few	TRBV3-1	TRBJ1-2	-	CASSPRRNYGYTF	TGTGCCAGCAGCCCGAGGCGAAACTATGGCTACACCTTC
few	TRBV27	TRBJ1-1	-	CASSLETGMNTEAFF	TGTGCCAGCAGTTTAGAAACAGGGATGAACACTGAAGCTTTCTTT
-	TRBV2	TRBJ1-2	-	CASSEFRQGSNYGYTF	TGTGCCAGCAGTGAATTTCGTCAGGGGAGCAACTATGGCTACACCTTC
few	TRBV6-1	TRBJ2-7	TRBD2	CASSELGLADYEQYF	TGTGCCAGCAGTGAACTGGGACTAGCGGACTACGAGCAGTACTTC
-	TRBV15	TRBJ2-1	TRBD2	CATSREAGVRDEQFF	TGTGCCACCAGCAGAGAAGCGGGGGTTCGGGATGAGCAGTTCTTC
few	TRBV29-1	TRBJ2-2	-	CSFIWGTGELFF	TGCAGTTTCATATGGGGCACCGGGGAGCTGTTTTTT
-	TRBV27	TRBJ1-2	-	CASSSSTGRNYGYTF	-
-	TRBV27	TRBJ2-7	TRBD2	CASSLSFLAGPLGEQYF	TGTGCCAGCAGTTTATCGTTCCTAGCGGGTCCCCTTGGCGAGCAGTACTTC
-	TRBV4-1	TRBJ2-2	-	CASSQATSLTGELFF	TGCGCCAGCAGCCAAGCAACTTCTCTGACCGGGGAGCTGTTTTTT
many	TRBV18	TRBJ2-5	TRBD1	CASSPPGQGPHGPQYF	TGTGCCAGCTCACCGCCGGGACAGGGTCCACACGGGCCCCAGTACTTC
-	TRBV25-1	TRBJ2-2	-	CASSVSGSRTGELFF	TGTGCCAGCAGTGTTTCCGGGAGCCGAACCGGGGAGCTGTTTTTT
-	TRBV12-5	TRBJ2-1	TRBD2	CASGWGVLAGARDEQFF	TGTGCTAGTGGTTGGGGGGTCCTGGCGGGAGCTCGCGATGAGCAGTTCTTC
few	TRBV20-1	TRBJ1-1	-	CSARDLGNEAFF	TGCAGTGCTAGAGATTTGGGGAATGAAGCTTTCTTT
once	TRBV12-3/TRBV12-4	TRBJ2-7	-	CASSPPGAGRNNEQYF	TGTGCCAGCAGTCCCCCAGGGGCGGGGAGGAACAATGAGCAGTACTTC
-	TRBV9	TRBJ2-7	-	CASSVEGTGGSGQYF	TGTGCCAGCAGCGTAGAAGGGACCGGGGGAAGTGGGCAGTACTTC
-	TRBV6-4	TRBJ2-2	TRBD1	CASSDEGQGTGELFF	TGTGCCAGCAGTGACGAGGGACAGGGCACCGGGGAGCTGTTTTTT
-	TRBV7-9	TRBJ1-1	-	CASSLNLSPPEAFF	TGTGCCAGCAGCTTAAACCTGTCTCCCCCTGAAGCTTTCTTT
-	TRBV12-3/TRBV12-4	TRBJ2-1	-	CASSLLNDEQFF	TGTGCCAGCAGTTTATTAAACGATGAGCAGTTTTTC
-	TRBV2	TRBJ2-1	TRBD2	CASSEEGLAVYNEQFF	TGTGCCAGCAGTGAAGAGGGACTAGCGGTCTACAATGAGCAGTTCTTC
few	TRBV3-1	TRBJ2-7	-	CASSQGRANLYEQYF	TGTGCCAGCAGCCAAGGCCGGGCCAACCTCTACGAGCAGTACTTC
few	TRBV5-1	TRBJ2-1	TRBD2	CASSLDVSGTKKQFF	TGCGCTAGCAGCTTGGATGTTAGCGGGACAAAGAAACAGTTCTTC
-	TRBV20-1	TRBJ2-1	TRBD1	CSAVPGTGPYNEQFF	TGCAGTGCCGTCCCCGGGACAGGACCTTACAATGAGCAGTTCTTC
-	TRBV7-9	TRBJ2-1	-	CASSLSDIFEQFF	TGTGCCAGCAGCTTAAGTGATATCTTTGAGCAGTTCTTC
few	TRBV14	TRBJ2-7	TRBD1	CASSQWTGSSDEQYF	TGTGCCAGCAGCCAATGGACAGGCAGCAGCGACGAGCAGTACTTC
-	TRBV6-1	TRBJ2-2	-	CASSDLSVGELFF	TGTGCCAGCAGTGACCTCTCCGTCGGGGAGCTGTTTTTT
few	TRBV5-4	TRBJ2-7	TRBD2	CASSRSGGGIIDEQYF	TGTGCCAGCAGCCGATCGGGCGGGGGGATCATCGACGAGCAGTACTTC
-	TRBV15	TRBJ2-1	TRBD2	CATSRGGTLAGGNEQFF	TGTGCCACCAGCAGAGGAGGGACCTTAGCGGGGGGGAATGAGCAGTTCTTC
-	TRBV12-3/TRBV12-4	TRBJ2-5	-	CASRDNGRETQYF	TGTGCCAGCAGAGACAACGGGCGGGAGACCCAGTACTTC
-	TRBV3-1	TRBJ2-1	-	CASSQAGLGGNEQFF	TGTGCCAGCAGCCAAGCCGGTTTGGGGGGAAATGAGCAGTTCTTC
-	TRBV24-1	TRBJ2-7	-	CATSDGGTCEQYF	TGTGCCACCAGTGATGGGGGTACCTGCGAGCAGTACTTC
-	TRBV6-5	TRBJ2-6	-	CASSYRLSFSSGANVLTF	TGTGCCAGCAGTTACAGGCTTTCCTTTAGCTCTGGGGCCAACGTCCTGACTTTC
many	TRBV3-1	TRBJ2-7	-	CASSQGISGYERQYF	TGTGCCAGCAGCCAAGGAATCAGCGGCTACGAGCGGCAGTACTTC
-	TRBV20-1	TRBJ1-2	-	CSAREIRAGQYYGYTF	TGCAGTGCTAGAGAAATCAGGGCAGGGCAATACTATGGCTACACCTTC
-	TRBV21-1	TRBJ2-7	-	CASSKEKRVGRTGGSYSYEQYF	TGTGCCAGCAGCAAAGAAAAGCGGGTTGGTCGGACAGGGGGGTCATACTCCTACGAGCAGTACTTC
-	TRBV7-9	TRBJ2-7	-	CTSSPWGSGEQYF	TGTACCAGCAGCCCATGGGGGTCTGGAGAGCAGTACTTC
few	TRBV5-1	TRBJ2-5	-	CASSPNRPIQETQYF	TGCGCCAGCAGCCCCAACCGACCTATACAAGAGACCCAGTACTTC
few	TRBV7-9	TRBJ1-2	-	CASSFDRSDYGYTF	TGTGCCAGCAGCTTCGACAGGTCCGACTATGGCTACACCTTC
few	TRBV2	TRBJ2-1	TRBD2	CASNGLAARNEQFF	TGTGCCAGCAACGGGCTAGCGGCTCGGAATGAGCAGTTCTTC
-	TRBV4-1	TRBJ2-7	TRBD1	CASSQVVAGTGDDEQYF	TGCGCCAGCAGCCAGGTGGTAGCCGGGACAGGGGACGACGAGCAGTACTTC
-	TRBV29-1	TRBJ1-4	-	CSAQTGTEKLFF	TGCAGCGCCCAGACCGGTACGGAAAAACTGTTTTTT
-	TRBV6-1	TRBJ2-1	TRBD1	CASSAGQLSEQFF	TGTGCCAGCAGTGCGGGACAGCTTAGTGAGCAGTTCTTC
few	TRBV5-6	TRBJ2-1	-	CASSLDDWEHNEQFF	TGTGCCAGCAGCTTGGACGATTGGGAACACAATGAGCAGTTCTTC
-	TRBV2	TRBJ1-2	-	CASSTVANYGYTF	TGTGCCAGCAGTACAGTGGCTAACTATGGCTACACCTTC
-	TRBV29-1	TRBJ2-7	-	CSVRRGVASYEQYF	TGCAGCGTTAGAAGGGGTGTAGCGTCCTACGAGCAGTACTTC
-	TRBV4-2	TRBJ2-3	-	CASSQDKGTDTQYF	TGTGCCAGCAGCCAAGATAAGGGGACAGATACGCAGTATTTT
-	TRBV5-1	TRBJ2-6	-	CASSLDGFRKGASVLTF	TGCGCCAGCAGCTTGGACGGGTTTAGGAAAGGGGCCAGCGTCCTGACTTTC
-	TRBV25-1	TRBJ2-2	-	CASSDRKSTGELFF	TGTGCCAGCAGTGATCGTAAGAGCACCGGGGAGCTGTTTTTT
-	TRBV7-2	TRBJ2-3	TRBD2	CASSFSGTSRTDTQYF	TGTGCCAGCAGCTTTTCCGGGACTAGCCGCACAGATACGCAGTATTTT
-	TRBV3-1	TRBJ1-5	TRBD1	CASSRTTGAGQPQHF	TGTGCCAGCAGCCGGACTACAGGGGCCGGTCAGCCCCAGCATTTT
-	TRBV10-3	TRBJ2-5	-	CAIRVDWGQETQYF	TGTGCCATCAGGGTGGACTGGGGCCAAGAGACCCAGTACTTC
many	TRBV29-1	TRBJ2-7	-	CSVDGGETYEQYF	TGCAGCGTTGACGGGGGAGAAACATACGAGCAGTACTTC